The entry that follows covers one TCR beta chain sequence. The antigen remains undetermined. This entry is derived from a study of identical twins. Every sampled donor was Caucasian and healthy. The CDR3 runs 16 residues. The germline gives CDR1 SGHKS, CDR2 YYEKEE (reference sequence). The V gene end was trimmed by 4 bases and the J gene end by 1 base; junction bases not matched to a gene: 6. Addition of a universal primer site occurred through template switching, and cDNA carried unique molecular identifiers. TCRdb fed the 5' RACE reads into MiXCR, producing one record per CDR3 protein. The data hold 400,000 to 500,000 distinct CDR3 sequences, with around a sixth observed a single time. Whole-study results and caveats: Some out-of-frame alpha sequences were shared by twins, and these showed excess low generation probability.

Material for sequencing was naive T cells sorted from blood. The TCR sequence derives from a man aged 45-60 years in good health. The chain is built from TRBV5-5 and TRBJ1-5; 9 nucleotides align to TRBD1. CDR3 residues: CASSTGTGRSNQPQHF. The CDR3 DNA reads TGTGCCAGCAGCACGGGGACAGGGAGGAGCAATCAGCCCCAGCATTTT.